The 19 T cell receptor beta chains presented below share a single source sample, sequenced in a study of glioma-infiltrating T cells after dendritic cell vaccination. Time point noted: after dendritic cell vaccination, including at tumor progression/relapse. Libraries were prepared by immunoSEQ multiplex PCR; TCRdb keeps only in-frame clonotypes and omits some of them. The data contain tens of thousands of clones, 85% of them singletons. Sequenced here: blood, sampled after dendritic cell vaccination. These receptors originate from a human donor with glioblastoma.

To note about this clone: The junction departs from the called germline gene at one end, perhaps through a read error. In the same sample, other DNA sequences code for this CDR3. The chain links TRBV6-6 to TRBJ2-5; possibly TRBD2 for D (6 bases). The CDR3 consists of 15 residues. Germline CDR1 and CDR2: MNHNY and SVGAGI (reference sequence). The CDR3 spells CASRGGRGTQETQYF. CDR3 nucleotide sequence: TGTGCCAGCAGGGGGGGTAGGGGAACACAAGAGACCCAATACTTC.

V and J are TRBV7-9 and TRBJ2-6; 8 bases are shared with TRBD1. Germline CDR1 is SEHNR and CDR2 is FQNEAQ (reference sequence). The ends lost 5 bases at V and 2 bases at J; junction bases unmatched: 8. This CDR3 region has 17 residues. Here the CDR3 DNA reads TGTGCCAGCAGCCGTGGACAGGGCACTACTGGGGCCAACGTCCTGACTTTC. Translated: CASSRGQGTTGANVLTF.

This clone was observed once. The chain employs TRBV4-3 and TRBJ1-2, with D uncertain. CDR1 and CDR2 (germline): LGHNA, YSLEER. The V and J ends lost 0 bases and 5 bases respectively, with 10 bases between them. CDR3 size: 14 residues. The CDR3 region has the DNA TGCGCCAGCAGCCAAGATCAGGCCGGATATGGCTACACCTTC. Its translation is CASSQDQAGYGYTF.

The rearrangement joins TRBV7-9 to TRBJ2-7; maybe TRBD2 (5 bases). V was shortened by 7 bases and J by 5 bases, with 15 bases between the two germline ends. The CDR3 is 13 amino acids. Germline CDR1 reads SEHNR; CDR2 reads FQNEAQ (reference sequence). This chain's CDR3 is CASTQGAADEQYF. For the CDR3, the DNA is TGTGCCAGCACCCAAGGAGCGGCAGACGAGCAGTACTTC.

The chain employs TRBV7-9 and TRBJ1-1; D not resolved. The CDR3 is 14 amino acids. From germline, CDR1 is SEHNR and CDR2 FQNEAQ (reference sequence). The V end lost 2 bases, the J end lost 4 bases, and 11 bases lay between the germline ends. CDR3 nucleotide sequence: TGTGCCAGCAGCTTATCCGCAGGCACCACTGAAGCTTTCTTT. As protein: CASSLSAGTTEAFF.

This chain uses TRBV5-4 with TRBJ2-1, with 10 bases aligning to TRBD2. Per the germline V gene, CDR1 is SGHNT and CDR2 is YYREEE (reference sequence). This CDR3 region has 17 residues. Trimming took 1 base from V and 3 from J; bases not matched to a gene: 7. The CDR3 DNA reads TGTGCCAGCAGCTTGTTTTCGCTAGCGGGAGTCTACAATGAGCAGTTCTTC. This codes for CASSLFSLAGVYNEQFF.

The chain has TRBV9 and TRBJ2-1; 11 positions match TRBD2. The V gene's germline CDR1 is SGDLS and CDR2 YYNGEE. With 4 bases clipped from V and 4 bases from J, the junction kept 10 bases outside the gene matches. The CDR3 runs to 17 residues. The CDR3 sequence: CASSPSTSGEGYNEQFF. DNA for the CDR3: TGTGCCAGCAGCCCGTCGACTAGCGGGGAAGGGTACAATGAGCAGTTCTTC.

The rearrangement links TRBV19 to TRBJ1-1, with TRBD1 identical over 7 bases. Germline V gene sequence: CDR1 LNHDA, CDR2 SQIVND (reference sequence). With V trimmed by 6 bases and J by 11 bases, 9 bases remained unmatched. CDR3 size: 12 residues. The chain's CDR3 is CASRGQSGPAFF. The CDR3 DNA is TGTGCCAGTAGGGGACAGTCCGGTCCCGCTTTCTTT.

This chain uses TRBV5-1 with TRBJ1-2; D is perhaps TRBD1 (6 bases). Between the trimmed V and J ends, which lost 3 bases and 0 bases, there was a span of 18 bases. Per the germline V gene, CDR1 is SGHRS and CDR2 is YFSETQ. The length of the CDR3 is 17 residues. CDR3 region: CASSSFRGGRSNYGYTF. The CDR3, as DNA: TGCGCCAGCAGCTCATTCAGGGGCGGAAGATCTAACTATGGCTACACCTTC.

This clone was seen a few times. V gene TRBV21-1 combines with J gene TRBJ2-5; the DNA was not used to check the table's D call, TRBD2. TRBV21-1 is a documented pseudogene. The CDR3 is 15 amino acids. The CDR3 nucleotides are TGTGCCAGCAGCACTCAGACGGACTACCAAGAGACCCAGTACTTC. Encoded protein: CASSTQTDYQETQYF.

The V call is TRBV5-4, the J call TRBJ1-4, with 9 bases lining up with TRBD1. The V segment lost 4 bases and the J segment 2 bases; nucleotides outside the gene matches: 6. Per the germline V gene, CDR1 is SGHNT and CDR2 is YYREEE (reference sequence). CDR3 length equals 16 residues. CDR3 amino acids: CASSPGQGKTNEKLFF. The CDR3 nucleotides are TGTGCCAGCAGCCCTGGACAGGGGAAGACTAATGAAAAACTGTTTTTT.

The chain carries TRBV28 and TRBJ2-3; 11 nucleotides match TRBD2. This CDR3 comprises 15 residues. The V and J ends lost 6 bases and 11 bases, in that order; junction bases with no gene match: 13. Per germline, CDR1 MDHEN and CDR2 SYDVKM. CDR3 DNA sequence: TGTGCCAGCAGGGCTAGCGGGAGGAGCCGGAAGGGGCAGTATTTT. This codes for CASRASGRSRKGQYF.

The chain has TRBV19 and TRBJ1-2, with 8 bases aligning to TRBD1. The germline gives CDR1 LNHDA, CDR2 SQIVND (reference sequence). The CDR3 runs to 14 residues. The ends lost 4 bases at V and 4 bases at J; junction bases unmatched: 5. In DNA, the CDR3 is TGTGCCAGTAGTACGGGGACAGGAGTCTATGGCTACACCTTC. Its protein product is CASSTGTGVYGYTF.

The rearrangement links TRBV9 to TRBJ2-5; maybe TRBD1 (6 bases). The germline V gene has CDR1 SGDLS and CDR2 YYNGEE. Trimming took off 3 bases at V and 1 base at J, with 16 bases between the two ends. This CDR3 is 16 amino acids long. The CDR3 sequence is CASSATGSPLQETQYF. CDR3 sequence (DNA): TGTGCCAGCAGCGCTACAGGGAGCCCCCTCCAAGAGACCCAGTACTTC.

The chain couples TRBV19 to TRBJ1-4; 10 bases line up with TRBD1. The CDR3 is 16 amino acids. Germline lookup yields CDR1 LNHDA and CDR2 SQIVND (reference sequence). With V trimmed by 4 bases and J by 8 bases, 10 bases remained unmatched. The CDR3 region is CASSTPGTGEKEKLFF. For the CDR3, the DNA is TGTGCCAGTAGTACTCCCGGGACAGGGGAGAAGGAAAAACTGTTTTTT.

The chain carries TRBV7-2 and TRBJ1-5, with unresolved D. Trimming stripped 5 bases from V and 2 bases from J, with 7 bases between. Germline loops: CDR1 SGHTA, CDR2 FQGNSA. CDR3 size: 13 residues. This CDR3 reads CASSGERNQPQHF. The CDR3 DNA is TGTGCCAGCAGCGGAGAGCGCAATCAGCCCCAGCATTTT.

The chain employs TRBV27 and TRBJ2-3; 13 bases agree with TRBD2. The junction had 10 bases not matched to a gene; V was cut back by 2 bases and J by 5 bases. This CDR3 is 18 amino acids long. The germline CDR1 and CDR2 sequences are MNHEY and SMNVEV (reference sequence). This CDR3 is CASSLTRTSGGQGDTQYF. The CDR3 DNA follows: TGTGCCAGCAGTTTAACGCGGACTAGCGGGGGTCAGGGAGATACGCAGTATTTT.

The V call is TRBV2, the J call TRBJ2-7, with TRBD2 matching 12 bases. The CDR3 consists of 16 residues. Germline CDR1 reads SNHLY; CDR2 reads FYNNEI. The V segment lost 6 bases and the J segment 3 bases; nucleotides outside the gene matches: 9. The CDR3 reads CASRVRTSGTLYEQYF. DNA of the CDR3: TGTGCCAGCAGAGTACGGACTAGCGGGACCCTCTACGAGCAGTACTTC. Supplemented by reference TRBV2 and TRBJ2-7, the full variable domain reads EPEVTQTPSHQVTQMGQEVILRCVPISNHLYFYWYRQILGQKVEFLVSFYNNEISEKSEIFDDQFSVERPDGSNFTLKIRSTKLEDSAMYFCASRVRTSGTLYEQYFGPGTRLTVT.

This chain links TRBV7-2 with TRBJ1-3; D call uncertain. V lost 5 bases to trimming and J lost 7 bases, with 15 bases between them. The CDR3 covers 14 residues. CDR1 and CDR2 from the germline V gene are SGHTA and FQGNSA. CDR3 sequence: CASSVRMGGNTIYF. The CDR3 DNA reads TGTGCCAGCAGCGTTCGGATGGGCGGGAACACCATATATTTT.